This is a list of T cell receptor beta chains from one sample in a study of cytomegalovirus exposure and HLA in healthy donors. This table comes from immunoSEQ multiplex PCR, and its TCRdb copy is limited to in-frame clones, with some not included. The table shows about 190,000 clones, with over 70% occurring only once. The sequenced sample was PBMCs. The receptors originated from a man under 40 in good health and CMV-seronegative. CDR3s include the opening cysteine and the closing phenylalanine or tryptophan. The D gene is left open where the match is weak. Rows may omit the clone size; those that give it use once, few, many or a size class.

clone_size,d_call,v_call,j_call,cdr3_nt,cdr3_aa
.,.,TRBV30,TRBJ2-5,TGTGCCTGGAGCAATGGACTGTCGGAGACCCAGTACTTC,CAWSNGLSETQYF
once,.,TRBV5-1,TRBJ2-2,TGCGCCAGCTCTTCCTGGGGCGATCAGACCGGGGAGCTGTTTTTT,CASSSWGDQTGELFF
.,TRBD1,TRBV7-2,TRBJ2-1,TGTGCCAGCAGCTTAAATCAGGGGGCGCAATACAATGAGCAGTTCTTC,CASSLNQGAQYNEQFF
.,.,TRBV6-5,TRBJ2-5,TGTGCCAGCGGGAGCTTTTTGAACCAAGAGACCCAGTACTTC,CASGSFLNQETQYF
once,.,TRBV6-1,TRBJ1-5,TGTGCCAGCAGTGACTCAGGGGGCAATCAGCCCCAGCATTTT,CASSDSGGNQPQHF
.,.,TRBV5-6,TRBJ2-3,TGTGCCAGCAGCTTGTCTAGCATGTTAAGTGATACGCAGTATTTT,CASSLSSMLSDTQYF
.,.,TRBV11-2,TRBJ1-2,TGTGCCAGCAGCTTGCAGGGTCGTGGCTACACCTTC,CASSLQGRGYTF
once,.,TRBV19,TRBJ2-6,TGTGCCAGTAGTATCGGGAGCTCTGGGGCCAACGTCCTGACTTTC,CASSIGSSGANVLTF
.,.,TRBV7-2,TRBJ2-1,TGTGCCAGCAGCGCGACATACAATGAGCAGTTCTTC,CASSATYNEQFF
.,.,TRBV9,TRBJ1-5,TGTGCCAGCAGCGTAGATCTGGACAGCCGTAAGCCCCAGCATTTT,CASSVDLDSRKPQHF
.,.,TRBV19,TRBJ1-1,TGTGCCAGTAGTATCGATCAAAGGCGGCTGAACACTGAAGCTTTCTTT,CASSIDQRRLNTEAFF
.,.,TRBV18,TRBJ1-5,TGTGCCAGCTCACCGAATGCCCCAACTGGCAATCAGCCCCAGCATTTT,CASSPNAPTGNQPQHF
once,.,TRBV28,TRBJ2-2,TGTGCCACCCTGCGGGGAAGTTACACCGGGGAGCTGTTTTTT,CATLRGSYTGELFF
.,.,TRBV5-4,TRBJ1-1,TGTGCCAGCACCTTCAGAACAGGGCAAACTGAAGCTTTCTTT,CASTFRTGQTEAFF
.,TRBD2,TRBV29-1,TRBJ2-3,TGCAGCGTTGTGACTAGCGGGACTGGCAATACGCAGTATTTT,CSVVTSGTGNTQYF
.,.,TRBV7-2,TRBJ1-6,TGTGCCAGCAGCTTACAGGGGTTTAATTCACCCCTCCACTTT,CASSLQGFNSPLHF
.,TRBD1,TRBV10-3,TRBJ2-5,TGTGCCATCAGTGGGGACAGAGAAGAGACCCAGTACTTC,CAISGDREETQYF
.,.,TRBV7-7,TRBJ1-4,TGTGCTAGCAGCTTAACTAGGGATCCCGAAAAACTGTTTTTT,CASSLTRDPEKLFF
once,.,TRBV5-4,TRBJ2-7,TGTGCCAGCAGCTTAAAGGGGGAGCAGTACTTC,CASSLKGEQYF
.,TRBD1,TRBV4-3,TRBJ1-1,TGCGCCAGCAGCCAAGGGAGGGGACAGGGTGAAGCTTTCTTT,CASSQGRGQGEAFF
.,.,TRBV6-5,TRBJ2-7,TGTGCCAGCGAACCGGCAGGGTCCTCCTACGAGCAGTACTTC,CASEPAGSSYEQYF
.,TRBD2,TRBV5-1,TRBJ2-1,TGCGCCAGCAGCTTGGAAGGCGCGGGGGACTCTGAAACCTACAATGAGCAGTTCTTC,CASSLEGAGDSETYNEQFF
once,TRBD1,TRBV7-8,TRBJ2-7,TGTGCCAGCAGCCCCCGGGACAGCTCCTACGAGCAGTACTTC,CASSPRDSSYEQYF
.,.,TRBV30,TRBJ1-1,TGTGCCTGGAGTATGGGGGCGAGCACTGAAGCTTTCTTT,CAWSMGASTEAFF
.,TRBD1,TRBV14,TRBJ1-2,TGTGCCAGCAGAAAAGGACAGGGCCCCGCTAACTATGGCTACACCTTC,CASRKGQGPANYGYTF
.,TRBD1,TRBV11-2,TRBJ2-7,TGTGCCAGCAGCTTATTCCTTACCCGGGACAGAGACTCCTACGAGCAGTACTTC,CASSLFLTRDRDSYEQYF
.,.,TRBV7-6,TRBJ1-6,TGTGCCAGCAGCTTTGGACAGACTAATTCACCCCTCCACTTT,CASSFGQTNSPLHF
once,.,TRBV28,TRBJ2-1,TGTGCCAGCAGTCCTAGGGGGGAGCAGTTCTTC,CASSPRGEQFF
.,TRBD2,TRBV6-1,TRBJ2-1,TGTGCCAGCAGTGAAGAGCCTAGCGGGAGTCAAAATGAGCAGTTCTTC,CASSEEPSGSQNEQFF
.,.,TRBV4-3,TRBJ2-2,TGCGCCAGCAGCCACGACAGGAGCCGATCAAACGGGGAGCTGTTTTTT,CASSHDRSRSNGELFF
.,.,TRBV6-6,TRBJ1-4,TGTGCCAGCAGATACACGACAGGCGTGAATGAAAAACTGTTTTTT,CASRYTTGVNEKLFF
.,.,TRBV7-2,TRBJ1-5,TGTGCCAGCAGCTTAAGGTACAGTCAGCCCCAGCATTTT,CASSLRYSQPQHF
.,.,TRBV6-5,TRBJ2-3,TGTGCCAGCAGTTACTGGGGACGGGGGAGCACAGATACGCAGTATTTT,CASSYWGRGSTDTQYF
.,TRBD1,TRBV14,TRBJ2-1,TGTGCCAGCAGCCCCCCGGGGACAGTCACCTACAATGAGCAGTTCTTC,CASSPPGTVTYNEQFF
once,.,TRBV4-1,TRBJ1-2,TGCGCCAGCAGCCAAGATATGTGGGCTGACTATGGCTACACCTTC,CASSQDMWADYGYTF